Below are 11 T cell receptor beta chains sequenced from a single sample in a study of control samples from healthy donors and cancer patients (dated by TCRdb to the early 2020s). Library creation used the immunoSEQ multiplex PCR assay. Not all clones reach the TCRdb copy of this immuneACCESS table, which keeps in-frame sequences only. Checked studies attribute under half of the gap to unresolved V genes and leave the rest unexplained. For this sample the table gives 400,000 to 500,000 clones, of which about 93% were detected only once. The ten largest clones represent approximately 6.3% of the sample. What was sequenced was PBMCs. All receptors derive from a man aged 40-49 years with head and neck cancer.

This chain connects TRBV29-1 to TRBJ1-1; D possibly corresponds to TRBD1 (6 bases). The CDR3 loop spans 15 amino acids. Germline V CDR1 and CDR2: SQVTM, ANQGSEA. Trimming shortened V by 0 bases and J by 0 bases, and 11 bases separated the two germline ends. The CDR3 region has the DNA TGCAGCGTTGAAGAATGGGGGCCTATGAACACTGAAGCTTTCTTT. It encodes CSVEEWGPMNTEAFF.

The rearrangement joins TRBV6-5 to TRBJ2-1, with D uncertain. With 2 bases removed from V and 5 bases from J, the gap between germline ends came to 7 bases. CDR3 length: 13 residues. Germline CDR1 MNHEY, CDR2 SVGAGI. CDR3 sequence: CASSYAPHNEQFF. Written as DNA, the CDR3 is TGTGCCAGCAGTTACGCACCCCACAATGAGCAGTTCTTC.

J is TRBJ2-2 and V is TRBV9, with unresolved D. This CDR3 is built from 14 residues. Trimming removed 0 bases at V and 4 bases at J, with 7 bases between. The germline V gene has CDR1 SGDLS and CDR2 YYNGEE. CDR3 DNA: TGTGCCAGCAGCGTAGGGCTGCTCACCGGGGAGCTGTTTTTT. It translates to CASSVGLLTGELFF.

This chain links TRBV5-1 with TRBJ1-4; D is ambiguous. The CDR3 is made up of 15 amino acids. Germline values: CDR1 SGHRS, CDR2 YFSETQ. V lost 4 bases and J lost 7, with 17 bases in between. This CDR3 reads CASSLGLGGIEKLFF. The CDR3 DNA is TGCGCCAGCAGCCTAGGACTGGGAGGGATTGAAAAACTGTTTTTT.

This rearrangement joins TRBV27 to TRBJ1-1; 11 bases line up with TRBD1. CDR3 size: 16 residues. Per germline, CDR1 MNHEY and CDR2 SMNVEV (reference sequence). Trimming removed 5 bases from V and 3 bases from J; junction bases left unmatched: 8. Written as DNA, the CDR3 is TGTGCCAGCAGTCTCCTTCCGGGACAGGGGGACACTGAAGCTTTCTTT. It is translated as CASSLLPGQGDTEAFF.

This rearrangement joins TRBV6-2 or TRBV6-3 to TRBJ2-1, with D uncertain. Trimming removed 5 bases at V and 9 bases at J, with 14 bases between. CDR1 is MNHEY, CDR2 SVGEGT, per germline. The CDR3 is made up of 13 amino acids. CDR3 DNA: TGTGCCAGCAGTCACCAAGGTCCTCTTGAGCAGTTCTTC. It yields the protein CASSHQGPLEQFF.

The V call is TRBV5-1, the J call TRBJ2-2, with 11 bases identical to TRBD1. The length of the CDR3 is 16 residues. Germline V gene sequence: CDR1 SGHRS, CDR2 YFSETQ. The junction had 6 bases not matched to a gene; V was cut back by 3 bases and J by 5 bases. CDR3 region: CASSSLDRGQTGELFF. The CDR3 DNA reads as TGCGCCAGCAGCTCCCTGGACAGGGGGCAAACCGGGGAGCTGTTTTTT.

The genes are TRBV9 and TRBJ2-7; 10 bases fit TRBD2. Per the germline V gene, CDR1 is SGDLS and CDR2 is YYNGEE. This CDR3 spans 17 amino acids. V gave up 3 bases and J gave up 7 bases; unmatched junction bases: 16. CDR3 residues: CASSGSSGGTPLLEQYF. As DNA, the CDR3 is TGTGCCAGCAGCGGCAGTAGCGGGGGGACCCCCTTGTTAGAGCAGTACTTC.

The CDR3 sequence: CASSSGQAGLGEQYF. CDR3 nucleotides: TGTGCCAGCAGTTCGGGACAGGCGGGGTTAGGCGAGCAGTACTTC. The V gene is TRBV28, the J gene TRBJ2-7; TRBD1 matches at 8 bases. V gave up 4 bases and J gave up 6 bases; unmatched junction bases: 11. The CDR3 has 15 amino acids. Germline lookup yields CDR1 MDHEN and CDR2 SYDVKM.

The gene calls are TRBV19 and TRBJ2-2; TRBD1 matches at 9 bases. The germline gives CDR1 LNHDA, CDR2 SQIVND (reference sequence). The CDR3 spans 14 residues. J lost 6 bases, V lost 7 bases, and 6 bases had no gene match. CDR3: CASKGQGKSGELFF. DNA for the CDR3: TGTGCCAGTAAGGGACAGGGAAAATCCGGGGAGCTGTTTTTT.

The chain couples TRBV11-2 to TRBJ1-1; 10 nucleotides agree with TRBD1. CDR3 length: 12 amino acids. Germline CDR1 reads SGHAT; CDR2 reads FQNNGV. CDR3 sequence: CTGQGGPTEAFF. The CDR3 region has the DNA TGTACAGGACAGGGGGGTCCCACTGAAGCTTTCTTT. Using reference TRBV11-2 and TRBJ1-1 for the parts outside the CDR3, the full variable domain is EAGVAQSPRYKIIEKRQSVAFWCNPISGHATLYWYQQILGQGPKLLIQFQNNGVVDDSQLPKDRFSAERLKGVDSTLKIQPAKLEDSAVYLCTGQGGPTEAFFGQGTRLTVV.